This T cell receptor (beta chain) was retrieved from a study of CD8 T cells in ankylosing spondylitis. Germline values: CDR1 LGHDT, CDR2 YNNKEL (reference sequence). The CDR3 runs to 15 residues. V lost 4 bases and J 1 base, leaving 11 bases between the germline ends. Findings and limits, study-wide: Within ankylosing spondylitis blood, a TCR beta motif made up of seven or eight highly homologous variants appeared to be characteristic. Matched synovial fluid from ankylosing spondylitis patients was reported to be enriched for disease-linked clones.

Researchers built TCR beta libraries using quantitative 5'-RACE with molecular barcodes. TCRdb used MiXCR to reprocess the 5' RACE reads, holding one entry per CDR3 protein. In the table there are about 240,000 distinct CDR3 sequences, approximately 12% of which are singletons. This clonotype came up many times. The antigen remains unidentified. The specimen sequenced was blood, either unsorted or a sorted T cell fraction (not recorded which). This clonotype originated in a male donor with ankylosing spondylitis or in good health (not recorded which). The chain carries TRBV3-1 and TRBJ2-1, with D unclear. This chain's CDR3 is CASSPEPGSYNEQFF. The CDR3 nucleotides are TGTGCCAGCAGCCCAGAGCCCGGGTCCTACAATGAGCAGTTCTTC.